Shown below are 32 T cell receptor beta chains from a single sample sequenced in a study of cytomegalovirus exposure and HLA in healthy donors (dated by TCRdb to 2015 to 2018). Libraries were made using the immunoSEQ multiplex PCR assay. A mixture of 60 forward primers for TCR Vbeta segments and 13 reverse primers for TCR Jbeta segments was used in the multiplex PCR. TCRdb limited this immuneACCESS table to in-frame rearrangements with V and J called. A share of clones is missing; checked studies link under half to unresolved V genes, and the rest is unexplained. This sample comprises fewer than 80,000 clones, under 80% of them detected only once. Roughly 5.3% of the sample lies in the top ten. The sequenced sample was PBMCs. All receptors come from a woman younger than 45 in good health and CMV-seronegative.

This clone came up once. The chain recombines TRBV27 with TRBJ1-6; no reliable D call. V shed 2 bases and J shed 0 bases, with 8 bases lying between them. The CDR3 is 16 amino acids. Germline lookup yields CDR1 MNHEY and CDR2 SMNVEV (reference sequence). The CDR3 sequence: CASSLMRSSYNSPLHF. Here the CDR3 DNA reads TGTGCCAGCAGTTTAATGCGGAGCTCCTATAATTCACCCCTCCACTTT.

In regard to this clone: The junction departs from germline at one end; a sequencing error may be responsible. V usage is TRBV7-9 and J usage is TRBJ2-5, with a possible D match to TRBD1 (7 bases). Germline V gene data show CDR1 as SEHNR and CDR2 as FQNEAQ (reference sequence). CDR3 size: 18 residues. The CDR3 sequence is CSSSLSGQAGGYQETQYF. In DNA, the CDR3 is TGTTCCAGCAGCTTATCGGGGCAGGCAGGGGGGTACCAAGAGACCCAGTACTTC.

The chain joins TRBV29-1 to TRBJ1-5; 9 nucleotides line up with TRBD1. CDR3 length: 15 residues. The V and J ends lost 4 bases and 4 bases, in that order; junction bases with no gene match: 8. Germline V CDR1 and CDR2: SQVTM, ANQGSEA. The DNA for the CDR3 is TGCAGCGTTGTTTCTGACAGGGGGGAAAATCAGCCCCAGCATTTT. This translates into CSVVSDRGENQPQHF.

This clone has only a few counts. This rearrangement joins TRBV19 to TRBJ1-1; D might be TRBD1 (6 bases). CDR3 length: 13 amino acids. Germline CDR1 and CDR2: LNHDA and SQIVND (reference sequence). The V and J ends lost 5 bases and 1 base respectively, with 8 bases between them. In DNA, the CDR3 is TGTGCCAGTAGTCAGGGGAGGAACACTGAAGCTTTCTTT. This sequence encodes CASSQGRNTEAFF.

The chain recombines TRBV10-2 with TRBJ2-1, with TRBD2 matching 7 bases. Per germline, CDR1 WSHSY and CDR2 SAAADI. The CDR3 is 13 residues long. V lost 8 bases and J lost 6; bases outside the gene matches: 7. CDR3 sequence (DNA): TGCGCCAGCCAGAGGGACTACCCCAATGAGCAGTTCTTC. This codes for CASQRDYPNEQFF.

This chain connects TRBV30 to TRBJ1-4; TRBD1 matches 12 bases. V lost 3 bases and J lost 8; bases outside the gene matches: 4. CDR3 size: 14 residues. Germline lookup yields CDR1 GTSNPN and CDR2 SVGIG (reference sequence). The CDR3 nucleotides read TGTGCCTGGAGCGGGACAGGGGGCGCAGAAAAACTGTTTTTT. As protein: CAWSGTGGAEKLFF.

The CDR3 nucleotides are TGTGCCAGCAGCTCCTCATGGGGGGGCAATCAGCCCCAGCATTTT. The encoded protein is CASSSSWGGNQPQHF. The rearrangement links TRBV6-5 to TRBJ1-5, with D perhaps matching TRBD1 (5 bases). This CDR3 region has 15 residues. V dropped 6 bases and J dropped 2 bases, with 14 bases sitting between them. Germline loops: CDR1 MNHEY, CDR2 SVGAGI.

The V call is TRBV5-1, the J call TRBJ2-3; 9 bases fit TRBD1. Germline V gene data show CDR1 as SGHRS and CDR2 as YFSETQ. V lost 3 bases to trimming and J lost 6 bases; unmatched junction nucleotides: 5. This CDR3 is 14 amino acids long. CDR3 loop: CASSSWDREDTQYF. CDR3 bases: TGCGCCAGCAGCTCGTGGGACAGGGAGGATACGCAGTATTTT.

This chain joins TRBV9 and TRBJ1-3, with 8 bases matching TRBD1. Germline assignment: CDR1 SGDLS and CDR2 YYNGEE. The CDR3 sequence is 17 residues long. After removal of 0 bases from V and 1 base from J, the junction contained 6 bases not matched to a gene. Here the CDR3 reads CASSVAGQGRSGNTIYF. CDR3 DNA sequence: TGTGCCAGCAGCGTAGCCGGACAGGGAAGATCTGGAAACACCATATATTTT.

The J gene is TRBJ2-3, the V gene TRBV10-3, with 12 bases aligning to TRBD2. The ends lost 6 bases at V and 6 bases at J; junction bases unmatched: 7. The CDR3 runs 15 residues. The germline CDR1 and CDR2 sequences are ENHRY and SYGVKD. The CDR3 nucleotides are TGTGCCATCAGGGGGACTAGCGGGCTATGGGATACGCAGTATTTT. This gives the protein CAIRGTSGLWDTQYF.

This rearrangement joins TRBV6-5 to TRBJ2-6; possibly TRBD2 for D (5 bases). Between the trimmed V and J ends, which lost 6 bases and 4 bases, there was a span of 10 bases. The V gene's germline CDR1 is MNHEY and CDR2 SVGAGI. The CDR3 is made up of 14 amino acids. The CDR3 protein is CASSWTGGANVLTF. The CDR3 DNA is TGTGCCAGCAGCTGGACGGGAGGGGCCAACGTCCTGACTTTC.

V and J are TRBV5-6 and TRBJ2-2, with 8 bases lining up with TRBD2. CDR1 is SGHDT, CDR2 YYEEEE, per germline. J gave up 5 bases and V 4 bases, and 4 bases lay outside the gene matches. This CDR3 has 14 residues. The CDR3 region has the DNA TGTGCCAGCAGCCGTGTAGCGGGAACCGGGGAGCTGTTTTTT. Translation: CASSRVAGTGELFF.

This chain links TRBV13 with TRBJ1-3; 9 bases line up with TRBD1. V lost 6 bases and J lost 4; bases outside the gene matches: 16. The germline CDR1 and CDR2 sequences are PRHDT and FYEKMQ (reference sequence). The CDR3 length is 18 residues. CDR3 protein: CASSSGQGSVLRGNTIYF. CDR3 nucleotide sequence: TGTGCCAGCAGTTCGGGACAGGGATCAGTCTTGAGGGGAAACACCATATATTTT.

The chain employs TRBV19 and TRBJ2-3, with unresolved D. Trimming pared 4 bases from V and 2 bases from J, leaving 10 bases between. The CDR3 runs 14 residues. CDR1 LNHDA and CDR2 SQIVND come from the germline V gene (reference sequence). This CDR3 reads CASSTRPPTDTQYF. CDR3 DNA sequence: TGTGCCAGTAGTACTAGACCCCCCACAGATACGCAGTATTTT.

The chain couples TRBV10-3 to TRBJ2-4, with 7 bases that match TRBD2. The germline gives CDR1 ENHRY, CDR2 SYGVKD. This CDR3 has 18 amino acids. The ends lost 0 bases at V and 1 base at J; junction bases unmatched: 9. The CDR3 loop reads CAISESRPGGGAKNIQYF. The CDR3 bases are TGTGCCATCAGTGAGTCGAGACCGGGAGGAGGGGCCAAAAACATTCAGTACTTC.

The chain employs TRBV30 and TRBJ2-2; 12 bases agree with TRBD2. The CDR3 has 14 amino acids. CDR1 is GTSNPN, CDR2 SVGIG, per germline (reference sequence). Trimming cost V 4 bases and J 6 bases; bases outside gene matches: 3. CDR3 loop: CAWTSGRVSGELFF. In DNA, the CDR3 is TGTGCCTGGACTAGCGGGAGGGTCTCCGGGGAGCTGTTTTTT.

The chain recombines TRBV15 with TRBJ2-5; a weak D match, TRBD1 (5 bases). Germline-derived CDR1 and CDR2 are LNHNV and YYDKDF (reference sequence). V was pared by 4 bases and J by 0 bases, with 6 bases between. This CDR3 is 13 amino acids long. The CDR3 DNA reads as TGTGCCACCAGCACGACAGACCAAGAGACCCAGTACTTC. It is translated as CATSTTDQETQYF.

This chain joins TRBV9 and TRBJ1-4, with TRBD1 as a possible D gene (6 bases). V was trimmed by 3 bases and J by 7 bases, leaving 13 bases between them. The CDR3 consists of 14 residues. Germline lookup yields CDR1 SGDLS and CDR2 YYNGEE. This chain's CDR3 is CASSGPGVGEKLFF. In nucleotides, the CDR3 is TGTGCCAGCAGCGGGCCAGGGGTAGGTGAAAAACTGTTTTTT.

In nucleotides, the CDR3 is TGTGCCAGCGGACAGACCCATAGCAATCAGCCCCAGCATTTT. This sequence encodes CASGQTHSNQPQHF. The J gene is TRBJ1-5, the V gene TRBV6-1, with D maybe TRBD1 (6 bases). With 8 bases removed from V and 0 bases from J, the gap between germline ends came to 11 bases. Germline loops: CDR1 MNHNS, CDR2 SASEGT. The CDR3 sequence is 14 residues long.

The V call is TRBV30, the J call TRBJ1-2; TRBD1 matches 10 bases. V gave up 4 bases and J gave up 7 bases; unmatched junction bases: 6. Germline V gene lookup returns CDR1 GTSNPN and CDR2 SVGIG (reference sequence). The CDR3 is 13 residues long. The CDR3 spells CAWTTRDRGGYTF. The DNA of the CDR3 is TGTGCCTGGACTACCCGGGACAGGGGTGGCTACACCTTC.

The rearrangement joins TRBV2 to TRBJ1-5, with 8 bases aligning to TRBD1. Germline-derived CDR1 and CDR2 are SNHLY and FYNNEI. This CDR3 contains 16 residues. Trimming at V came to 8 bases and at J to 0 bases, leaving 9 bases not matched to a gene. The CDR3 protein is CASGQGRANSNQPQHF. In nucleotides, the CDR3 is TGTGCCAGCGGACAGGGTCGGGCTAATAGCAATCAGCCCCAGCATTTT.

The chain combines TRBV28 with TRBJ2-1; TRBD2 aligns across 7 bases. Per germline, CDR1 MDHEN and CDR2 SYDVKM. The CDR3 length is 17 residues. The J segment lost 5 bases and the V segment lost 5 bases, leaving 15 bases of the junction unmatched. The CDR3 DNA is TGTGCCAGCAGTGGAGAGACTAGCCCGAGAGGGGACAATGAGCAGTTCTTC. Protein: CASSGETSPRGDNEQFF.

V gene TRBV18 combines with J gene TRBJ1-1; 7 bases line up with TRBD1. J gave up 7 bases and V 3 bases, and 5 bases lay outside the gene matches. The V gene's germline CDR1 is KGHSH and CDR2 LQKENI. The CDR3 length is 13 residues. Written as DNA, the CDR3 is TGTGCCAGCTCACCTCGACAGGGACTTGAAGCTTTCTTT. This codes for CASSPRQGLEAFF.

This clone was observed a handful of times. The gene calls are TRBV2 and TRBJ2-5; D is perhaps TRBD1 (6 bases). CDR3 length: 13 residues. Trimming cost V 7 bases and J 1 base, with 10 bases left between them. Germline lookup yields CDR1 SNHLY and CDR2 FYNNEI. CDR3 bases: TGTGCCAGCACCGGGACACGCCAAGAGACCCAGTACTTC. Encoded protein: CASTGTRQETQYF.

This clone has just one count. Compared with germline, one end of the junction differs, possibly owing to a read error. The V call is TRBV7-7, the J call TRBJ2-1, with 9 bases fitting TRBD1. Germline CDR1 reads SSHAT; CDR2 reads FNYEAQ (reference sequence). The CDR3 extends over 14 amino acids. The CDR3 reads CASSKGQGSNEQFF. In nucleotides, the CDR3 is TGTGCTAGCAGCAAGGGACAGGGTTCCAATGAGCAGTTCTTC.

The CDR3 DNA reads as TGTGCCAGCAGCTCAGGACTAGCGGGAGTGTCCCGCTCCTACAATGAGCAGTTCTTC. The encoded protein is CASSSGLAGVSRSYNEQFF. The V and J genes are TRBV13 and TRBJ2-1, with TRBD2 matching 13 bases. Trimming at V came to 4 bases and at J to 0 bases, leaving 9 bases not matched to a gene. The CDR3 spans 19 residues. Per germline, CDR1 PRHDT and CDR2 FYEKMQ (reference sequence).

The genes are TRBV29-1 and TRBJ1-2, with no clear D. The length of the CDR3 is 11 residues. Per germline, CDR1 SQVTM and CDR2 ANQGSEA. Trimming pared 2 bases from V and 4 bases from J, leaving 5 bases between. The CDR3 is CSVESGYGYTF. CDR3 DNA sequence: TGCAGCGTTGAATCAGGCTATGGCTACACCTTC.

This clone has only one observation. This sequence joins TRBV6-5 and TRBJ2-3; a weak D match, TRBD2 (5 bases). V was pared by 6 bases and J by 5 bases, with 15 bases between. Germline V gene data show CDR1 as MNHEY and CDR2 as SVGAGI. The CDR3 sequence is 14 residues long. The CDR3, as DNA: TGTGCCAGCAGCCCCGTCTCAGGAGGAGATACGCAGTATTTT. This sequence encodes CASSPVSGGDTQYF.

The V gene is TRBV29-1, the J gene TRBJ2-7; 13 bases map to TRBD2. The germline V gene has CDR1 SQVTM and CDR2 ANQGSEA. This CDR3 is built from 15 residues. The ends lost 4 bases at V and 7 bases at J; junction bases unmatched: 10. The CDR3 loop is CSVGGGLAGEGEQYF. CDR3 coding DNA: TGCAGCGTTGGGGGTGGACTAGCGGGGGAGGGTGAGCAGTACTTC.

The chain couples TRBV27 to TRBJ1-5; 7 bases fit TRBD1. J was trimmed by 7 bases and V by 5 bases; bases with no gene match: 20. Germline CDR1 and CDR2: MNHEY and SMNVEV (reference sequence). CDR3 size: 18 residues. The CDR3 loop reads CASSPSQNRGNSWQPQHF. CDR3 in DNA: TGTGCCAGCAGTCCTTCTCAAAACAGGGGAAATTCATGGCAGCCCCAGCATTTT.

The chain couples TRBV7-8 to TRBJ2-1; 7 bases are shared with TRBD2. The CDR3 runs 16 residues. The V segment lost 1 base and the J segment 8 bases; nucleotides outside the gene matches: 11. Looked up from germline, CDR1 is SGHVS and CDR2 is FQNEAQ. The CDR3: CASSLVSGLVRYEQFF. CDR3 coding DNA: TGTGCCAGCAGCTTAGTGTCAGGACTAGTAAGGTATGAGCAGTTCTTC.

The genes are TRBV19 and TRBJ1-3; D is possibly TRBD1 (5 bases). Looked up from germline, CDR1 is LNHDA and CDR2 is SQIVND (reference sequence). The CDR3 has 17 amino acids. V dropped 1 base and J dropped 0 bases, with 13 bases sitting between them. The CDR3 spells CASSIVRNRSSGNTIYF. The CDR3 region has the DNA TGTGCCAGTAGTATAGTGCGAAACAGGAGCTCTGGAAACACCATATATTTT. Complete variable domain (other parts from reference TRBV19 and TRBJ1-3): DGGITQSPKYLFRKEGQNVTLSCEQNLNHDAMYWYRQDPGQGLRLIYYSQIVNDFQKGDIAEGYSVSREKKESFPLTVTSAQKNPTAFYLCASSIVRNRSSGNTIYFGEGSWLTVV.